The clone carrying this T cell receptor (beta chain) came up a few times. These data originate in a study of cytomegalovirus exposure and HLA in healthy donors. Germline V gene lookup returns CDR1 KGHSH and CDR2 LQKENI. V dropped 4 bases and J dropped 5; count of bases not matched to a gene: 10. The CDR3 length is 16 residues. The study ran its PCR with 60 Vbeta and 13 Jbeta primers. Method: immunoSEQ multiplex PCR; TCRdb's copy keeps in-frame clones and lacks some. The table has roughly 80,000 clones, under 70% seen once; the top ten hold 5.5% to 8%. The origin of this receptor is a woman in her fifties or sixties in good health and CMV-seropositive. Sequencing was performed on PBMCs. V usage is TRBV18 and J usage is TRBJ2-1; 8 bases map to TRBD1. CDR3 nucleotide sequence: TGTGCCAGCTCACGGGGGACCGGGACAGGTAACAATGAGCAGTTCTTC. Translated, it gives CASSRGTGTGNNEQFF. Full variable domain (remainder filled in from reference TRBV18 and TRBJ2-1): NAGVMQNPRHLVRRRGQEARLRCSPMKGHSHVYWYRQLPEEGLKFMVYLQKENIIDESGMPKERFSAEFPKEGPSILRIQQVVRGDSAAYFCASSRGTGTGNNEQFFGPGTRLTVL.